This is a list of T cell receptor beta chains from one sample in a study of T cells in Graves' hyperthyroidism and ophthalmopathy. TCRdb reanalysed the multiplex PCR reads using MiXCR and keeps one entry per CDR3 protein. The data show some 560,000 distinct CDR3 sequences, 15% to 19% seen once. Material: blood. These receptors were obtained from a woman aged 30 to 39 with Graves' hyperthyroidism. Each CDR3 is given with its conserved first and last residue. Fields, in order: J gene, D gene, V gene, clone size, CDR3 DNA, CDR3 protein. The D gene is left open where the match is weak. Not all rows give a size; the values are once, few, many and, for expanded clones, a class.

J: TRBJ2-3; D: -; V: TRBV20-1; size: few; DNA: TGCAGTGCTAGAGATCTCACAGGCACAGATACGCAGTATTTT; CDR3: CSARDLTGTDTQYF
J: TRBJ1-4; D: TRBD1; V: TRBV5-4; size: -; DNA: TGTGCCAGCAGTACCCGGGACAGAGATGAAAAACTGTTTTTT; CDR3: CASSTRDRDEKLFF
J: TRBJ1-1; D: -; V: TRBV5-1; size: many; DNA: TGCGCCAGCAGCACACGGACTACCGCGAACACTGAAGCTTTCTTT; CDR3: CASSTRTTANTEAFF
J: TRBJ1-1; D: -; V: TRBV12-3/TRBV12-4; size: -; DNA: TGTGCCAGCTCGTCCGCACAGACCTTGAACACTGAAGCTTTCTTT; CDR3: CASSSAQTLNTEAFF
J: TRBJ1-6; D: -; V: TRBV19; size: -; DNA: TGTGCCAGTAGTATGGGTAATTCACCCCTCCACTTT; CDR3: CASSMGNSPLHF
J: TRBJ2-2; D: -; V: TRBV7-2; size: many; DNA: TGTGCCAGCAGCCCCGCTAGGGGGGCCGGGGAGCTGTTTTTT; CDR3: CASSPARGAGELFF
J: TRBJ2-3; D: -; V: TRBV28; size: many; DNA: TGTGCCAGCAGTTTGTCCTGGATAAGCTCCTACCTTAAAGATACGCAGTATTTT; CDR3: CASSLSWISSYLKDTQYF
J: TRBJ2-7; D: -; V: TRBV5-1; size: many; DNA: TGCGCCAGCAGCTACCGGGACACGCTAAGCTCCTACGAGCAGTACTTC; CDR3: CASSYRDTLSSYEQYF
J: TRBJ2-7; D: -; V: TRBV7-9; size: many; DNA: TGTGCCAGCAGCTCGACCAGACAGGCAACGTCCTACGAGCAGTACTTC; CDR3: CASSSTRQATSYEQYF
J: TRBJ2-3; D: TRBD2; V: TRBV10-3; size: many; DNA: TGTGCCATCAGTGAGTCCCGAGAGGAATTAGCGGGAGTGTTCGATACGCAGTATTTT; CDR3: CAISESREELAGVFDTQYF
J: TRBJ2-3; D: -; V: TRBV7-9; size: -; DNA: TGTGCCAGCAGCCCCGCCACTTACAGGGAAGCGGATACGCAGTATTTT; CDR3: CASSPATYREADTQYF
J: TRBJ2-7; D: -; V: TRBV4-3; size: -; DNA: TGCGCCAGCAGCCAAACACGACTCCAAGGCTTGTACGAGCAGTACTTC; CDR3: CASSQTRLQGLYEQYF
J: TRBJ1-4; D: TRBD1; V: TRBV10-2; size: -; DNA: TGCGCCAGCAGTGAGCCGGGACAGGAGAAAGAAAAACTGTTTTTT; CDR3: CASSEPGQEKEKLFF
J: TRBJ2-1; D: -; V: TRBV28; size: many; DNA: TGTGCCAGCAGAGGACCCATACCGGAGTACAATGAGCAGTTCTTC; CDR3: CASRGPIPEYNEQFF
J: TRBJ2-7; D: TRBD2; V: TRBV6-1; size: many; DNA: TGTGCCAGCAGTCTCTCCGGACGGGAGGGCGGCTACGAGCAGTACTTC; CDR3: CASSLSGREGGYEQYF
J: TRBJ2-1; D: -; V: TRBV7-9; size: many; DNA: TGTGCCAGCAGCCCAGCCGGAGCCGAGCAGTTCTTC; CDR3: CASSPAGAEQFF
J: TRBJ1-4; D: -; V: TRBV4-1; size: few; DNA: TGCGCCAGCAGCCAGGGGGGGCGCGGGATTAATGAAAAACTGTTTTTT; CDR3: CASSQGGRGINEKLFF
J: TRBJ1-1; D: -; V: TRBV15; size: many; DNA: TGTGCCACCAGCAGAGATCGAGGGTCGGATACTGAAGCTTTCTTT; CDR3: CATSRDRGSDTEAFF
J: TRBJ2-5; D: -; V: TRBV30; size: -; DNA: TGTGCCTGGAGTAGACCAGGGTCGAGCGGAATTGGGACCCAGTACTTC; CDR3: CAWSRPGSSGIGTQYF
J: TRBJ1-2; D: TRBD1; V: TRBV27; size: few; DNA: TGTGCCAGCAGTTTGACAGGGAGAGGCTACACCTTC; CDR3: CASSLTGRGYTF
J: TRBJ2-1; D: -; V: TRBV5-4; size: -; DNA: TGTGCCAGCAGCTTGGATAGACTGCTCAGGAGCTCCTACAATGAGCAGTTCTTC; CDR3: CASSLDRLLRSSYNEQFF
J: TRBJ2-4; D: -; V: TRBV12-3/TRBV12-4; size: -; DNA: TGTGCCAGCAGGGAAACCGGGACACCTAAAAACATTCAGTACTTC; CDR3: CASRETGTPKNIQYF
J: TRBJ1-5; D: -; V: TRBV6-5; size: few; DNA: TGTGCCAGCAGTTACTCGACCGGGGCTGGGAATCAGCCCCAGCATTTT; CDR3: CASSYSTGAGNQPQHF
J: TRBJ1-2; D: -; V: TRBV11-2; size: many; DNA: TGTGCCAGCAGCTTGGGGGAGAGGCTTGGCTACACCTTC; CDR3: CASSLGERLGYTF
J: TRBJ1-1; D: TRBD1; V: TRBV10-3; size: many; DNA: TGTGCCATCAGCGTGGGACAGCTGAACACTGAAGCTTTCTTT; CDR3: CAISVGQLNTEAFF
J: TRBJ2-3; D: -; V: TRBV5-1; size: few; DNA: TGCGCCAGCAGCTTGGAGAGAAGCGGGCTCTCCACAGATACGCAGTATTTT; CDR3: CASSLERSGLSTDTQYF
J: TRBJ2-3; D: -; V: TRBV20-1; size: -; DNA: TGCAGTGCTAGCCGAGACGGGGGAAGCACAGATACGCAGTATTTT; CDR3: CSASRDGGSTDTQYF
J: TRBJ1-1; D: -; V: TRBV4-1; size: -; DNA: TGCGCCAGCAGCTACTCGGTGCTGAACACTGAAGCTTTCTTT; CDR3: CASSYSVLNTEAFF
J: TRBJ2-5; D: TRBD2; V: TRBV7-2; size: few; DNA: TGTGCCAGCAGCTCAGGGGTAGCGGGAGCCTCCAAAGAGACCCAGTACTTC; CDR3: CASSSGVAGASKETQYF
J: TRBJ2-1; D: TRBD2; V: TRBV12-3/TRBV12-4; size: few; DNA: TGTGCCAGCAGTTTTAGGACTAGCTCCGCAGGTGAGCAGTTCTTC; CDR3: CASSFRTSSAGEQFF
J: TRBJ2-2; D: -; V: TRBV28; size: many; DNA: TGTGCCAGCAGCCTTCCCGGGGAGCTGTTTTTT; CDR3: CASSLPGELFF